This TCR beta chain was identified during a study of T cells expressing NK-cell markers. Looking at the study overall: It was from sorted CD3+CD56+NKG2C+, CD3+CD56+NKG2C- and CD3+CD56-NKG2C+ T cells that TCR beta repertoires came. Sequencing covered eight donors, seven HCMV-seropositive and one seronegative.

A remark on this clonotype: Its target is not known.

Each CDR3 protein gets one entry in TCRdb, which reprocessed the 5' RACE reads and gives no DNA. Here the sample table reports fewer than 550,000 distinct CDR3 sequences. Study-level points and caveats: These same clonotypes (in four donors) also led the CD3+CD56-NKG2C+ fraction.

CDR1 and CDR2 (germline): SGHAT, FQDESV (reference sequence). The CDR3 is 17 amino acids. The receptor's source is a woman aged 50 to 65 in good health. The sequencing input was blood T cells: a sorted CD56 or NKG2C T cell subset, CD4+ or CD8+ T cells, or bulk PBMC T cells (not recorded which). J is TRBJ2-2 and V is TRBV11-1; TCRdb picks TRBD2, but there is no DNA to check that call. CDR3 region: CASSMGLAGRNTGELFF. The whole variable domain, remainder taken from reference TRBV11-1 and TRBJ2-2, is EAEVAQSPRYKITEKSQAVAFWCDPISGHATLYWYRQILGQGPELLVQFQDESVVDDSQLPKDRFSAERLKGVDSTLKIQPAELGDSAMYLCASSMGLAGRNTGELFFGEGSRLTVL.